Below, one TCR beta chain is given with its context. Its target is unknown. This specimen comes from a study of vaccination and CD4 T cells after COVID-19. Study in general: Recovered patients in the cohort numbered six men and four women, two of them Hispanic. Post-vaccine sample collection happened at a median of 72 days after dose two, ranging 14 to 241. Controls had a CEFX pool, an HIV-1 Nef pool, or no peptide added.

The Oncomine TCR Beta short-read assay was applied to DNA of cultured CD4+ T cells. The authors extracted genomic DNA from cultured CD4+ T cells. TCRdb fed the PCR reads into MiXCR, producing one record per CDR3 protein. Seen here are about 25,000 distinct CDR3 sequences, about 52% observed once, and the top ten hold 6% to 7.5%. Specified treatment: approximately nine-day PBMC culture with coronavirus spike peptide pools or control peptides (ViraFEST assay). This sequence was found in a human donor who had recovered from COVID-19. Sequencing was done on a sample of CD4+ T cells from blood, cultured in vitro.

CDR3 DNA sequence: TGTGCCAGCAGTGACACAGCAAACTATGGCTACACCTTC. This sequence encodes CASSDTANYGYTF. The rearrangement links TRBV2 to TRBJ1-2; D gene unclear. The V gene's germline CDR1 is SNHLY and CDR2 FYNNEI. The ends were cut back, 3 bases at V and 2 bases at J, with 7 bases in the middle. The CDR3 sequence is 13 residues long. The full variable domain, rest sourced from reference TRBV2 and TRBJ1-2, is EPEVTQTPSHQVTQMGQEVILRCVPISNHLYFYWYRQILGQKVEFLVSFYNNEISEKSEIFDDQFSVERPDGSNFTLKIRSTKLEDSAMYFCASSDTANYGYTFGSGTRLTVV.